These T cell receptor beta chains were read from a single sample in a study of T-cell reconstitution after alpha-beta-depleted transplantation in children. TCRdb re-called the PCR reads with MiXCR, one entry per CDR3 protein. The data show fewer than 550,000 distinct CDR3 sequences, 11% seen once. The sequencing used PBMCs from the stem cell graft donor, collected from the stem cell graft. The receptor set was obtained from a human donor who donated a stem cell graft to a child with acute myeloid leukemia. The CDR3 runs from the conserved cysteine through the conserved F or W. A D gene is named only where the DNA matches it firmly. Clone size, where shown, is once, few, many, or a class for clones that have expanded.

clone size	V gene	J gene	D gene	CDR3 protein	CDR3 DNA
.	TRBV10-3	TRBJ2-3	.	CAISPSFSTDTQYF	TGTGCCATCAGTCCTAGTTTTAGCACAGATACGCAGTATTTT
few	TRBV6-2/TRBV6-3	TRBJ2-4	TRBD2	CASSYELAGVGAKNIQYF	TGTGCCAGCAGTTACGAGCTAGCGGGAGTGGGGGCCAAAAACATTCAGTACTTC
.	TRBV7-6	TRBJ2-2	.	CASSEDQLWTGGLFF	TGTGCCAGCAGCGAAGACCAACTGTGGACCGGGGGGCTGTTTTTT
.	TRBV20-1	TRBJ1-2	TRBD1	CSAGRGQGLYGYTF	TGCAGTGCTGGGCGAGGACAGGGACTCTATGGCTACACCTTC
many	TRBV10-3	TRBJ1-2	.	CAISDSPNYGYTF	TGTGCCATCTCGGACAGTCCGAACTATGGCTACACCTTC
.	TRBV5-4	TRBJ2-5	TRBD2	CATSAGAEAETQYF	TGTGCCACTTCAGCGGGGGCCGAGGCGGAGACCCAGTACTTC
.	TRBV7-8	TRBJ2-4	.	CASSQGGTSGKIDQYF	TGTGCCAGCAGTCAGGGGGGGACAAGCGGGAAGATCGATCAGTACTTC
few	TRBV18	TRBJ2-1	.	CASSPQAQGFSFF	TGTGCCAGCTCACCACAGGCTCAGGGCTTTTCGTTCTTC
.	TRBV7-8	TRBJ2-2	.	CASSWQGRGTGELFF	TGTGCCAGCAGCTGGCAGGGTCGGGGAACCGGGGAGCTGTTTTTT
.	TRBV3-1	TRBJ1-4	.	CASSGSRKLFF	TGTGCCAGCAGCGGGTCCAGAAAACTGTTTTTT
few	TRBV12-3/TRBV12-4	TRBJ2-5	TRBD1	CASSLVGTGLRQTQYF	TGTGCCAGCAGTTTAGTCGGGACAGGGCTTAGGCAGACCCAGTACTTC
few	TRBV20-1	TRBJ2-5	.	CSAAEDGGGGETQYF	TGCAGTGCAGCAGAGGACGGGGGCGGAGGAGAGACCCAGTACTTC
.	TRBV12-3/TRBV12-4	TRBJ2-2	.	CASRLLADTGELFF	TGTGCCAGCAGACTACTAGCAGACACCGGGGAGCTGTTTTTT
.	TRBV6-5	TRBJ2-7	TRBD2	CASSYRGGREQYF	TGTGCCAGCAGTTACCGGGGGGGCCGCGAGCAGTACTTC
.	TRBV7-8	TRBJ2-5	.	CASSLGGSQETQYF	TGTGCCAGCAGCTTAGGTGGGAGCCAAGAGACCCAGTACTTC
few	TRBV12-3/TRBV12-4	TRBJ2-1	TRBD2	CASSGGLAGGLSNEQFF	TGTGCCAGCAGTGGAGGACTAGCGGGGGGTCTATCCAATGAGCAGTTCTTC
many	TRBV7-9	TRBJ1-5	.	CASSLTNQPQHF	TGTGCCAGCAGCTTAACCAATCAGCCCCAGCATTTT
many	TRBV6-2/TRBV6-3	TRBJ1-5	.	CASSQDSYQPQHF	TGTGCCAGCAGTCAGGACAGTTATCAGCCCCAGCATTTT
few	TRBV10-3	TRBJ2-2	.	CAIKIDGGGELFF	TGTGCCATCAAAATCGACGGGGGAGGAGAGCTGTTTTTT
many	TRBV7-8	TRBJ2-7	.	CASSATHTYEQYF	TGTGCCAGCAGCGCCACTCATACCTACGAGCAGTACTTC
few	TRBV6-5	TRBJ2-5	TRBD2	CASSYSSGAEGETQYF	TGTGCCAGCAGCTACAGTAGCGGGGCGGAGGGAGAGACTCAGTACTTC
few	TRBV7-9	TRBJ2-7	.	CASSSPRDIGYEQYF	TGTGCCAGCAGCTCCCCCCGGGACATAGGTTACGAGCAGTACTTC
.	TRBV20-1	TRBJ2-2	.	CSAPGPNTGELFF	TGCAGTGCGCCGGGACCAAACACCGGGGAGCTGTTTTTT
.	TRBV19	TRBJ2-1	TRBD1	CASSSWTGNRGNEQFF	TGTGCCAGTAGTTCCTGGACAGGCAATAGGGGAAATGAGCAGTTCTTC
many	TRBV7-2	TRBJ2-1	.	CASSLDSPLSSYNEQFF	TGTGCCAGCAGCTTGGACTCCCCTTTAAGCTCCTACAATGAGCAGTTCTTC
few	TRBV10-3	TRBJ1-1	.	CATKKHGREVTEAFF	TGTGCCACCAAAAAGCATGGACGAGAGGTAACTGAAGCTTTCTTT
few	TRBV4-3	TRBJ2-5	.	CASSQKGAGVLETQYF	TGCGCCAGCAGCCAAAAGGGGGCGGGAGTCCTCGAGACCCAGTACTTC
.	TRBV10-3	TRBJ2-1	.	CAISDPGYNEQFF	TGTGCCATCAGTGACCCGGGGTACAATGAGCAGTTCTTC
many	TRBV20-1	TRBJ2-1	TRBD1	CSARGQGAFSYNEQFF	TGCAGTGCTAGAGGACAGGGGGCTTTCTCCTACAATGAGCAGTTCTTC
few	TRBV5-1	TRBJ2-2	TRBD2	CASSLAASGRVLDTGELFF	TGCGCCAGCAGCTTGGCCGCTAGCGGGAGGGTGTTGGACACCGGGGAGCTGTTTTTT
many	TRBV20-1	TRBJ2-5	.	CSARQETQYF	TGCAGTGCTAGGCAAGAGACCCAGTACTTC
.	TRBV5-1	TRBJ1-1	.	CASSLPLIGQQGTEAFF	TGCGCCAGCAGCTTGCCCTTAATTGGACAGCAGGGGACTGAAGCTTTCTTT
few	TRBV5-1	TRBJ1-1	TRBD1	CASSLVFRGRMNTEAFF	TGCGCCAGCAGCTTGGTGTTCAGGGGGCGGATGAACACTGAAGCTTTCTTT
few	TRBV4-1	TRBJ2-4	.	CASSQPRQKLAKNIQYF	TGCGCCAGCAGCCAACCGAGACAGAAACTAGCCAAAAACATTCAGTACTTC
.	TRBV27	TRBJ1-4	TRBD1	CARTDREGEKLFF	TGTGCCAGAACCGACAGGGAGGGGGAAAAACTGTTTTTT
many	TRBV6-2/TRBV6-3	TRBJ2-5	.	CASSYSGHSGETQYF	TGTGCCAGCAGTTACTCGGGCCATTCTGGTGAGACCCAGTACTTC
many	TRBV29-1	TRBJ2-3	.	CSVEMNVGLVQYF	TGCAGCGTTGAGATGAATGTCGGGTTGGTGCAGTATTTT
many	TRBV12-3/TRBV12-4	TRBJ2-1	TRBD2	CASSSAGSSYNEQFF	TGTGCCAGCAGTTCAGCGGGGAGCTCCTACAATGAGCAGTTCTTC
few	TRBV3-1	TRBJ2-3	TRBD1	CASSTRTGWGTDTQYF	TGTGCCAGCAGCACCCGGACAGGGTGGGGCACAGATACGCAGTATTTT
few	TRBV20-1	TRBJ2-1	TRBD2	CSARRQTSGNNEQFF	TGCAGTGCTAGACGCCAGACTAGCGGGAACAATGAGCAGTTCTTC
.	TRBV6-1	TRBJ2-5	.	CASMGAGLKQAQYF	TGTGCCAGCATGGGGGCGGGCCTGAAGCAGGCCCAGTACTTC
few	TRBV19	TRBJ2-5	.	CASSRKIGGGPGKETQYF	TGTGCCAGTAGTAGAAAGATCGGTGGCGGACCCGGAAAAGAGACCCAGTACTTC
many	TRBV7-8	TRBJ2-1	.	CASSLVVGLSSYNEQFF	TGTGCCAGCAGCTTAGTGGTAGGCCTCAGCTCCTACAATGAGCAGTTCTTC
few	TRBV7-2	TRBJ1-2	.	CASSQTAGQMGGYTF	TGTGCCAGCAGCCAAACCGCGGGACAAATGGGGGGCTACACCTTC
many	TRBV7-8	TRBJ2-7	.	CASSSQLSYEQYF	TGTGCCAGCAGCTCACAACTCAGCTACGAGCAGTACTTC
few	TRBV4-3	TRBJ2-6	TRBD1	CASSTGGPGANVLTF	TGCGCCAGCAGCACAGGGGGGCCTGGGGCCAACGTCCTGACTTTC
few	TRBV20-1	TRBJ2-3	TRBD1	CSARDLARGDTQYF	TGCAGTGCTAGAGATCTCGCCAGGGGGGATACGCAGTATTTT
.	TRBV29-1	TRBJ1-6	.	CSVAPGANSPLHF	TGCAGCGTTGCTCCGGGCGCAAATTCACCCCTCCACTTT
few	TRBV5-1	TRBJ1-2	.	CASSLAREPNYGYTF	TGCGCCAGCAGCTTGGCACGAGAACCTAACTATGGCTACACCTTC
.	TRBV12-3/TRBV12-4	TRBJ2-5	.	CASSFASLYETQYF	TGTGCCAGCAGTTTCGCTAGTCTTTATGAGACCCAGTACTTC
few	TRBV20-1	TRBJ2-3	.	CSARVVGTDTQYF	TGCAGTGCTAGAGTGGTGGGCACAGATACGCAGTATTTT
many	TRBV15	TRBJ1-1	TRBD1	CATSTYRDRGRNTEAFF	TGTGCCACCAGCACCTACCGGGACAGGGGACGGAACACTGAAGCTTTCTTT
.	TRBV5-1	TRBJ2-7	TRBD1	CASSPRDRNYEQYF	TGCGCCAGCAGCCCCCGGGACAGGAACTACGAGCAGTACTTC
many	TRBV10-3	TRBJ2-7	TRBD1	CAIRMGQGHYEQYF	TGTGCCATCAGGATGGGACAGGGCCACTACGAGCAGTACTTC